A single sample is the source of the 8 T cell receptor beta chains below, sequenced in a study of beta chain features in type 1 diabetes. General observations from the study: Significant though moderate, a shortening of TCRB CDR3s appeared in all four CD4+ subsets of Type 1 diabetes patients.

These receptors have no known antigen. cDNA synthesis used the whole RNA isolate, giving expressed TCRB sequences. The protocol was immunoSEQ multiplex PCR, while the TCRdb copy is restricted to in-frame clones and leaves out a portion. Counted here are a few hundred thousand clones, approximately 15% occurring once; the ten biggest clones make up roughly 0.015%. The sequenced material came from naive CD4+ T cells from blood. These receptors originate from a woman younger than 30 with type 1 diabetes.

Only a few counts were recorded for this clone. The chain employs TRBV27 and TRBJ1-1, with 9 bases matching TRBD1. The CDR3 consists of 15 residues. Germline V gene data show CDR1 as MNHEY and CDR2 as SMNVEV (reference sequence). V gave up 0 bases and J gave up 1 base; unmatched junction bases: 0. CDR3: CASSLSQGANTEAFF. In DNA, the CDR3 is TGTGCCAGCAGTTTATCACAGGGGGCGAACACTGAAGCTTTCTTT.

This chain connects TRBV7-2 to TRBJ1-1; D is possibly TRBD1 (5 bases). CDR3 size: 16 residues. Germline V gene lookup returns CDR1 SGHTA and CDR2 FQGNSA. The V and J ends lost 3 bases and 5 bases respectively, with 19 bases between them. The CDR3 DNA reads TGTGCCAGCAGCTTCGATTTCCAGAGGGGAGGGACTGAAGCTTTCTTT. Protein: CASSFDFQRGGTEAFF.

Only a few counts were recorded for this clone. The chain couples TRBV28 to TRBJ1-2, with 7 bases that match TRBD1. The CDR3 runs to 13 residues. Germline V gene sequence: CDR1 MDHEN, CDR2 SYDVKM. After removal of 8 bases from V and 4 bases from J, the junction contained 7 bases not matched to a gene. The CDR3 spells CASLDQGVYGYTF. The CDR3 DNA sequence: TGTGCCAGCCTCGATCAGGGGGTCTATGGCTACACCTTC.

This clone was observed a handful of times. The chain links TRBV9 to TRBJ1-5; D uncertain. The V end was cut by 0 bases, the J end by 5 bases, with 12 bases between. Germline assignment: CDR1 SGDLS and CDR2 YYNGEE. CDR3 length: 15 residues. The CDR3 reads CASSVAGAGDQPQHF. DNA for the CDR3: TGTGCCAGCAGCGTAGCTGGTGCCGGAGATCAGCCCCAGCATTTT.

This clone was counted between two and nine times. This chain links TRBV4-3 with TRBJ1-5; possible D gene TRBD1, 6 bases. The V and J ends lost 4 bases and 3 bases respectively, with 13 bases between them. This CDR3 comprises 15 residues. The germline gives CDR1 LGHNA, CDR2 YSLEER. The CDR3 reads CASSPNGDTNQPQHF. Written as DNA, the CDR3 is TGCGCCAGCAGCCCGAACGGGGACACCAATCAGCCCCAGCATTTT.

The V call is TRBV10-3, the J call TRBJ2-7; 10 bases line up with TRBD2. The CDR3 totals 15 residues. V lost 7 bases, J lost 5 bases, and 11 bases stayed unmatched. Germline V gene sequence: CDR1 ENHRY, CDR2 SYGVKD. The CDR3 loop reads CAIKSAGGRLDEQYF. The CDR3 nucleotides are TGTGCCATCAAATCAGCGGGAGGGCGGCTCGACGAGCAGTACTTC.

This clone was recorded a few times. CDR3 loop: CASSMQGTGNYEQYF. In DNA, the CDR3 is TGCGCCAGCAGCATGCAGGGGACAGGGAACTACGAGCAGTACTTC. The chain couples TRBV5-1 to TRBJ2-7; 9 bases agree with TRBD1. Germline values: CDR1 SGHRS, CDR2 YFSETQ. The junction had 8 bases not matched to a gene; V was cut back by 4 bases and J by 3 bases. This CDR3 comprises 15 residues.

The V gene is TRBV7-9, the J gene TRBJ2-2; 9 bases fit TRBD1. The CDR3 sequence is 15 residues long. The V gene's germline CDR1 is SEHNR and CDR2 FQNEAQ (reference sequence). The junction had 6 bases not matched to a gene; V was cut back by 5 bases and J by 5 bases. This CDR3 is CASSKGQGLTGELFF. The CDR3 DNA is TGTGCCAGCAGCAAAGGACAGGGGTTGACCGGGGAGCTGTTTTTT.